The sequence of this TCR beta chain was determined in a study of blood T cell repertoires in COVID-19. Study-wide context: Researchers got acute and convalescent COVID-19 samples from the United States, Italy and Spain. T cells, B-cell-depleted T cells, or PBMCs supplied cDNA or gDNA.

Study processing details: Estimated nucleated cell counts came from reference gene primer amplification. The method was immunoSEQ multiplex PCR; TCRdb's version includes in-frame clones alone and lacks a portion of them. The V and J calls and clone size were taken over from that table, and D and trimming were inferred from the DNA. There are 90,000 to 100,000 clones in the sample; around 83% occur only once, and roughly 2% lies in the top ten. This CDR3 contains 14 residues. Germline V gives CDR1 LNHDA, CDR2 SQIVND (reference sequence). V was shortened by 2 bases and J by 5 bases, with 12 bases between the two germline ends.

The receptor was derived from a man between 65 and 85 years old with active or convalescent COVID-19. Sequencing was done on a sample of peripheral blood. The chain joins TRBV19 to TRBJ1-2; D is undetermined. The CDR3 region has the DNA TGTGCCAGTAGTATACAGGCGGACTTTTATGGCTACACCTTC. Its translation is CASSIQADFYGYTF.